The sequence of this T cell receptor beta chain was determined in a study of CD8+ T cells in alopecia areata. The V gene's germline CDR1 is SGHTA and CDR2 FQGTGA. Trimming took 5 bases from V and 4 from J; bases not matched to a gene: 6. CDR3 size: 14 residues. Investigators isolated RNA and reverse transcribed it into cDNA to act as the sequencing template. The assay was immunoSEQ multiplex PCR, and TCRdb's table has in-frame clones only and misses some. The sample contains fewer than 200,000 clones, less than 75% of which appear only once. Treatment indicated: oral pan-JAK inhibitor, 5-10 mg twice daily.

The sequencing used CD4+ T cells sorted from blood, collected at approximately week 60, from a patient treated with tofacitinib. V gene TRBV7-3 combines with J gene TRBJ2-7, with 9 bases fitting TRBD1. This TCR was sampled from a human donor with alopecia areata. CDR3 nucleotide sequence: TGTGCCAGCAGCCAAGCCGGGACAGGGTACGAGCAGTACTTC. This translates into CASSQAGTGYEQYF.